Shown below are 22 T cell receptor beta chains from a single sample sequenced in a study of T cells expressing NK-cell markers. After re-calling the 5' RACE reads, TCRdb lists one entry per CDR3 protein, DNA absent. This table holds around 470,000 distinct CDR3 sequences. The sample comprised blood T cells: a sorted CD56 or NKG2C T cell subset, CD4+ or CD8+ T cells, or bulk PBMC T cells (not recorded which). These receptors all stem from a woman in her forties or fifties in good health.

This chain uses TRBV24-1 with TRBJ2-1. Germline-derived CDR1 and CDR2 are KGHDR and SFDVKD. This CDR3 contains 18 residues. The CDR3 is CATSGETTGGGSYNEQFF.

CDR3 region: CASSFLSGNAQYF. This chain links TRBV12-3 or TRBV12-4 with TRBJ2-3. The CDR3 is 13 amino acids.

This sequence joins TRBV20-1 and TRBJ2-7. This CDR3 is built from 13 residues. The V gene's germline CDR1 is DFQATT and CDR2 SNEGSKA (reference sequence). CDR3 protein: CSASDRNPYEQYF.

J is TRBJ2-2 and V is TRBV15; TCRdb's D gene call, TRBD2, goes unchecked for lack of DNA. The CDR3 length is 13 residues. Germline V gene lookup returns CDR1 LNHNV and CDR2 YYDKDF (reference sequence). The CDR3 sequence is CATALAATGELFF.

The chain recombines TRBV6-6 with TRBJ2-7; TCRdb's D gene call, TRBD1, goes unchecked for lack of DNA. This CDR3 region has 14 residues. Per germline, CDR1 MNHNY and CDR2 SVGAGI (reference sequence). CDR3: CASSGAGGTYEQYF.

The chain couples TRBV5-5 to TRBJ2-1; absent DNA, TCRdb's TRBD2 call cannot be checked. Germline V lookup: CDR1 SGHKS, CDR2 YYEKEE (reference sequence). There are 15 residues in the CDR3. The CDR3 is CASSPSGSGSNEQFF.

The rearrangement uses TRBV5-1 and TRBJ2-2; checking the TCRdb D call of TRBD2 is not possible without DNA. Germline V lookup: CDR1 SGHRS, CDR2 YFSETQ. CDR3 length: 16 residues. The CDR3 spells CASTLGLAIGPGELFF.

The rearrangement uses TRBV5-1 and TRBJ2-5; TCRdb proposes TRBD1, but this gene call is untestable without DNA. The length of the CDR3 is 17 residues. Germline CDR1 reads SGHRS; CDR2 reads YFSETQ. The CDR3 region is CASSLGTSGKVQETQYF. Using reference TRBV5-1 and TRBJ2-5 for the parts outside the CDR3, the full variable domain is KAGVTQTPRYLIKTRGQQVTLSCSPISGHRSVSWYQQTPGQGLQFLFEYFSETQRNKGNFPGRFSGRQFSNSRSEMNVSTLELGDSALYLCASSLGTSGKVQETQYFGPGTRLLVL.

V is TRBV5-6 and J is TRBJ1-1. Germline-derived CDR1 and CDR2 are SGHDT and YYEEEE. This CDR3 has 16 residues. The CDR3 reads CASSATKGVKNTEAFF.

The chain is built from TRBV12-3 or TRBV12-4 and TRBJ1-1; TCRdb calls TRBD1, which cannot be checked without DNA. This CDR3 has 12 amino acids. CDR3 sequence reads: CASSRGTGQAFF.

The chain is built from TRBV24-1 and TRBJ2-1; TCRdb names TRBD1, which stays unverified in the absence of DNA. The germline V gene encodes CDR1 KGHDR and CDR2 SFDVKD. This CDR3 is built from 16 residues. CDR3 sequence: CATSDLSRATNNEQFF.

The V and J genes are TRBV2 and TRBJ2-1. This CDR3 has 12 residues. Germline CDR1 reads SNHLY; CDR2 reads FYNNEI. Here the CDR3 reads CASSDRVNEQFF.

The V and J genes are TRBV12-3 or TRBV12-4 and TRBJ2-3; without DNA, the TCRdb call of TRBD2 cannot be checked. The CDR3 runs to 16 residues. This CDR3 is CASSPRVAESTDTQYF.

V gene TRBV6-5 combines with J gene TRBJ2-3; the TCRdb D gene call, TRBD1, has no DNA to confirm it. The CDR3 length is 16 residues. In germline, CDR1 is MNHEY, CDR2 SVGAGI. The CDR3 region is CASSYLGDLSTDTQYF.

The chain recombines TRBV28 with TRBJ1-4; with no DNA, the TCRdb D assignment of TRBD1 cannot be verified. Germline CDR1 is MDHEN and CDR2 is SYDVKM. The CDR3 totals 15 residues. The CDR3 loop reads CASSTLGQGLEKLFF.

The genes are TRBV29-1 and TRBJ2-2. Germline values: CDR1 SQVTM, CDR2 ANQGSEA. The CDR3 is 15 amino acids. CDR3 sequence: CSVVIAATRSGELFF.

The rearrangement links TRBV30 to TRBJ1-1. Per the germline V gene, CDR1 is GTSNPN and CDR2 is SVGIG (reference sequence). The CDR3 has 15 amino acids. This CDR3 is CASQAQSKKNTEAFF.

The rearrangement uses TRBV6-2 or TRBV6-3 and TRBJ2-5; TCRdb picks TRBD1, but there is no DNA to check that call. The germline V gene has CDR1 MNHEY and CDR2 SVGEGT. The CDR3 is 13 residues long. CDR3 protein: CASRKTVLETQYF.

V and J are TRBV20-1 and TRBJ1-5. Germline V gene lookup returns CDR1 DFQATT and CDR2 SNEGSKA (reference sequence). The CDR3 is 15 amino acids. The CDR3 loop is CSAREGRGSNQPQHF.

The chain has TRBV4-1 and TRBJ2-1; the TCRdb D gene call, TRBD2, has no DNA to confirm it. The CDR3 runs 15 residues. The germline V gene encodes CDR1 MGHRA and CDR2 YSYEKL. CDR3 sequence: CASSQGTSGWGEQFF.

V is TRBV9 and J is TRBJ2-1; TCRdb's D call, TRBD1, is unchecked because there is no DNA. This CDR3 is 16 amino acids long. CDR1 SGDLS and CDR2 YYNGEE come from the germline V gene. The CDR3 sequence is CASSVMTGFSYNEQFF.

The V gene is TRBV20-1, the J gene TRBJ2-7; TCRdb names TRBD2, which stays unverified in the absence of DNA. Germline CDR1 DFQATT, CDR2 SNEGSKA (reference sequence). This CDR3 is 16 amino acids long. CDR3 residues: CSASRTSGSYAGEQYF.